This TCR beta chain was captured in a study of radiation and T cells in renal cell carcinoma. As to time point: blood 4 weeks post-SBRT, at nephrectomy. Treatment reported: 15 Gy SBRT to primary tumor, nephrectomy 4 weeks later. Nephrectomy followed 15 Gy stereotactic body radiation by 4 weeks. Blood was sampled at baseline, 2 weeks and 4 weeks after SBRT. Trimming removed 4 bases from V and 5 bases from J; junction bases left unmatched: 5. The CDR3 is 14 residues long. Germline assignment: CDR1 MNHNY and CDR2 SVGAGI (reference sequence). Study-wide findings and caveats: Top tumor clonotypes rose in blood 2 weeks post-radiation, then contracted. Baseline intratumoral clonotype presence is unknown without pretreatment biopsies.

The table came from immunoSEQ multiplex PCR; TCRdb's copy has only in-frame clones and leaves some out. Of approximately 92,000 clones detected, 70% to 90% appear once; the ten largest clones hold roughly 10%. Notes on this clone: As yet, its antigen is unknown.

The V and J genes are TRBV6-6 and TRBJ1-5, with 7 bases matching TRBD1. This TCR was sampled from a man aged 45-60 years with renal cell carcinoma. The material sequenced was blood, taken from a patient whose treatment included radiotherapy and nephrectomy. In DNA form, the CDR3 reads TGTGCCAGCAGTTCGACAGGGTGGGATCAGCCCCAGCATTTT. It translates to CASSSTGWDQPQHF.